The 15 T cell receptor beta chains given below trace back to one sample, sequenced in a study of vaccination and CD4 T cells after COVID-19. Sample treatment: roughly 10-day PBMC culture with coronavirus spike peptide pools or control peptides (ViraFEST assay). These TCRs are of unknown antigen specificity. Sequencing of DNA taken from cultured CD4+ T cells relied on the Oncomine TCR Beta short-read assay. TCRdb used MiXCR to reprocess the PCR reads, holding one entry per CDR3 protein. Of about 13,000 distinct CDR3 sequences in the sample, approximately 44% are singletons; the top ten hold about 13%. Sequencing was carried out using CD4+ T cells from blood, cultured in vitro. Receptor source: a human donor who had recovered from COVID-19.

This clonotype was counted only a few times. DNA of the CDR3: TGTGCCAGCTCCGGGGTGAGCGGGAGAGGAGAGCAGTACTTC. Its translation: CASSGVSGRGEQYF. The genes are TRBV2 and TRBJ2-7; 8 bases align to TRBD2. CDR3 size: 14 residues. V shed 8 bases, J shed 7 bases, and the junction held 13 bases outside the gene matches. Germline V gives CDR1 SNHLY, CDR2 FYNNEI. The complete variable domain, with remaining parts taken from reference TRBV2 and TRBJ2-7, reads EPEVTQTPSHQVTQMGQEVILRCVPISNHLYFYWYRQILGQKVEFLVSFYNNEISEKSEIFDDQFSVERPDGSNFTLKIRSTKLEDSAMYFCASSGVSGRGEQYFGPGTRLTVT.

This chain connects TRBV18 to TRBJ1-1, with D possibly being TRBD1 (5 bases). This CDR3 contains 15 residues. V lost 6 bases and J 7 bases, leaving 21 bases between the germline ends. CDR1 is KGHSH, CDR2 LQKENI, per germline. CDR3 bases: TGTGCCAGCTCCGTGTCTTTGGGGGAGTTGAGTGAAGCTTTCTTT. It yields the protein CASSVSLGELSEAFF.

This clonotype was observed a few times. V is TRBV21-1 and J is TRBJ2-2; the table's D gene call, TRBD2, was not cross checked with the DNA. TRBV21-1 is assigned pseudogene status. The CDR3 has 17 residues. The CDR3, as DNA: TGTGCCAGCAGCAGGGTCGGGCGGGCGAACTCAACCGGGGAGCTGTTTTTT. Protein product: CASSRVGRANSTGELFF.

This clonotype was seen only a few times. The rearrangement uses TRBV11-2 and TRBJ1-2; D gene ambiguous. The CDR3 is 12 amino acids. Germline V gene lookup returns CDR1 SGHAT and CDR2 FQNNGV. Trimming stripped 5 bases from V and 8 bases from J, with 12 bases between. This CDR3 reads CASSLGGGGYTF. CDR3 nucleotides: TGTGCCAGCAGCCTGGGTGGTGGGGGCTACACCTTC.

The chain employs TRBV25-1 and TRBJ2-7, with TRBD2 identical over 8 bases. The CDR3 spans 15 residues. Trimming removed 2 bases from V and 2 bases from J; junction bases left unmatched: 5. CDR1 is MGHDK, CDR2 SYGVNS, per germline. The CDR3 sequence is CASSEHTSGAYEQYF. The CDR3 DNA reads as TGTGCCAGCAGTGAACACACTAGCGGAGCCTACGAGCAGTACTTC.

This chain connects TRBV7-8 to TRBJ2-7; D gene unclear. Germline CDR1 and CDR2: SGHVS and FQNEAQ. This CDR3 spans 11 amino acids. V gave up 5 bases and J gave up 5 bases, with 7 bases separating them. The DNA for the CDR3 is TGTGCCAGCAGCCGAGGCCACGAGCAGTACTTC. This sequence encodes CASSRGHEQYF.

The genes are TRBV6-1 and TRBJ1-5; 9 bases fit TRBD1. Trimming took 5 bases from V and 10 from J; bases not matched to a gene: 9. This CDR3 region has 14 residues. Germline lookup yields CDR1 MNHNS and CDR2 SASEGT. The CDR3 region has the DNA TGTGCCAGCAGTACAGGACAGGGGCTATTTCCCCAGCATTTT. The encoded protein is CASSTGQGLFPQHF.

The V gene is TRBV10-3, the J gene TRBJ2-3; TRBD2 matches 8 bases. The J segment lost 6 bases and the V segment lost 6 bases, leaving 8 bases of the junction unmatched. The V gene's germline CDR1 is ENHRY and CDR2 SYGVKD. The CDR3 totals 14 residues. The CDR3 nucleotides read TGTGCCATCAGCCAAGCGGGAGTATCCGATACGCAGTATTTT. Its translation: CAISQAGVSDTQYF.

This clonotype was picked up a small number of times. The chain joins TRBV20-1 to TRBJ1-2; no clear D gene. CDR1 and CDR2 from the germline V gene are DFQATT and SNEGSKA (reference sequence). The V end lost 0 bases, the J end lost 2 bases, and 7 bases lay between the germline ends. The CDR3 runs to 13 residues. The CDR3 DNA reads TGCAGTGCTAGAGAGTCCGCGAACTATGGCTACACCTTC. This codes for CSARESANYGYTF.

The chain employs TRBV19 and TRBJ1-5; no clear D. Germline V gives CDR1 LNHDA, CDR2 SQIVND (reference sequence). The CDR3 sequence is 16 residues long. Trimming cost V 7 bases and J 3 bases, with 19 bases left between them. CDR3 in amino acids: CASTLGRELDNQPQHF. The CDR3 nucleotides read TGTGCCAGTACCCTGGGAAGGGAATTGGACAATCAGCCCCAGCATTTT. Looking up the rest from reference TRBV19 and TRBJ1-5 gives the full variable domain: DGGITQSPKYLFRKEGQNVTLSCEQNLNHDAMYWYRQDPGQGLRLIYYSQIVNDFQKGDIAEGYSVSREKKESFPLTVTSAQKNPTAFYLCASTLGRELDNQPQHFGDGTRLSIL.

CDR3 DNA: TGCAGTGCTATCCCGGTAGCGGGGGTGTTAGATACGCAGTATTTT. Translating it yields CSAIPVAGVLDTQYF. V is TRBV20-1 and J is TRBJ2-3, with TRBD2 identical over 9 bases. This CDR3 spans 15 amino acids. Germline V gene sequence: CDR1 DFQATT, CDR2 SNEGSKA (reference sequence). The V and J ends lost 4 bases and 5 bases, in that order; junction bases with no gene match: 10.

V is TRBV5-1 and J is TRBJ1-2; D possibly corresponds to TRBD1 (6 bases). The length of the CDR3 is 16 residues. V dropped 7 bases and J dropped 4 bases, with 23 bases sitting between them. Per germline, CDR1 SGHRS and CDR2 YFSETQ. The CDR3 loop is CASGGGVRPGAYGYTF. In DNA form, the CDR3 reads TGCGCCAGCGGGGGGGGCGTTCGACCAGGGGCCTATGGCTACACCTTC. Based on the CDR3 plus reference TRBV5-1 and TRBJ1-2, the full variable domain is KAGVTQTPRYLIKTRGQQVTLSCSPISGHRSVSWYQQTPGQGLQFLFEYFSETQRNKGNFPGRFSGRQFSNSRSEMNVSTLELGDSALYLCASGGGVRPGAYGYTFGSGTRLTVV.

This rearrangement joins TRBV19 to TRBJ2-3; D is perhaps TRBD1 or TRBD2 (6 bases each). Trimming shortened V by 4 bases and J by 1 base, and 18 bases separated the two germline ends. From germline, CDR1 is LNHDA and CDR2 SQIVND (reference sequence). The CDR3 has 17 residues. CDR3 sequence reads: CASSTSLGGGGTDTQYF. CDR3 nucleotide sequence: TGTGCCAGTAGTACCTCGCTGGGGGGCGGAGGCACAGATACGCAGTATTTT. The complete variable domain, with remaining parts taken from reference TRBV19 and TRBJ2-3, reads DGGITQSPKYLFRKEGQNVTLSCEQNLNHDAMYWYRQDPGQGLRLIYYSQIVNDFQKGDIAEGYSVSREKKESFPLTVTSAQKNPTAFYLCASSTSLGGGGTDTQYFGPGTRLTVL.

V and J are TRBV2 and TRBJ1-4; unclear D gene. Trimming left V 2 bases short and J 7 bases short, with 8 bases between. The CDR3 loop spans 13 amino acids. Germline V gene data show CDR1 as SNHLY and CDR2 as FYNNEI. As DNA, the CDR3 is TGTGCCAGCAGTGAACTCAGGAGTGAAAAACTGTTTTTT. Translation gives CASSELRSEKLFF.

The rearrangement links TRBV25-1 to TRBJ2-1, with 10 bases that match TRBD1. The trim removed 6 bases at V and 12 bases at J, leaving 17 bases unmatched. CDR3 length equals 16 residues. Per the germline V gene, CDR1 is MGHDK and CDR2 is SYGVNS. DNA of the CDR3: TGTGCCAGCAGAGCCTCGGGGGGACAGGGGATCTTCGGGCAGTTCTTC. This gives the protein CASRASGGQGIFGQFF.